This T cell receptor beta chain originates from a study of T cells in Graves' hyperthyroidism and ophthalmopathy. CDR1 is DFQATT and CDR2 is SNEGSKA in the germline V gene (reference sequence). V was trimmed by 3 bases and J by 3 bases, leaving 14 bases between them. This CDR3 contains 14 residues. This clonotype was found many times. The CDR3 regions of TCR beta were amplified from RNA transcripts. HTBI primers were employed in a first-round RT-PCR of the TCR CDR3. TCRdb called the multiplex PCR reads again in MiXCR, with one record for every CDR3 protein. The profile shows nearly 600,000 distinct CDR3 sequences, approximately 15% of them singletons.

The specimen was blood. The TCR originated in a woman under 30 with Graves' ophthalmopathy. This sequence joins TRBV20-1 and TRBJ1-2, with a tentative D call TRBD1 (5 bases). CDR3 region: CSASPGSGDYGYTF. In nucleotides, the CDR3 is TGCAGTGCTAGTCCAGGCTCGGGGGACTATGGCTACACCTTC.